A selection of T cell receptor beta chains follows, all from one sample in a study of metastatic and nonmetastatic thyroid tumors. MiXCR reprocessed the PCR reads for TCRdb. The sample lists 20,000 to 25,000 clones; 20% to 25% were seen once. The sequencing input was adjacent normal tissue. These receptors all stem from a female donor with papillary thyroid cancer or a benign thyroid nodule (not recorded which). Some clones in this sample may be carry-over from other donors' samples. Each CDR3 is given with its conserved first and last residue. Size is stated for part of the rows, as once, few or many counts, or as a class when the clone is expanded.

abundance	v_gene	j_gene	CDR3aa
many	TRBV11-2	TRBJ2-3	CASSLTAGGQTDTQYF
many	TRBV19	TRBJ1-3	CASSIQGTGNTIYF
-	TRBV6-1	TRBJ2-1	CASSDPRQGDREQFF
many	TRBV7-8	TRBJ2-7	CASSYPGLGAYEQYF
many	TRBV9	TRBJ1-1	CASSPSGGRTYRGAFF
many	TRBV5-1	TRBJ2-1	CASSFGGEQFF
many	TRBV6-2/TRBV6-3	TRBJ2-5	CASSYPPGTRAQETQYF
-	TRBV27	TRBJ1-2	CASRPGQARKGPYGYTF
-	TRBV2	TRBJ2-7	CASSEVGYEQYF
many	TRBV11-1	TRBJ1-6	CASSPGQGGSPLHF
-	TRBV6-5	TRBJ1-5	CDSSYSLGNDPHHF
few	TRBV19	TRBJ1-2	CASSPPLGGDYGYTF
many	TRBV20-1	TRBJ2-1	CSACPLAGVFNEQFF
-	TRBV12-3/TRBV12-4	TRBJ1-1	CASSRWGEGAFF
many	TRBV27	TRBJ2-3	CVSSSGRIPDTQYF
many	TRBV5-4	TRBJ2-1	CASSAPGTSGRAYNEQFF
few	TRBV28	TRBJ1-1	CASSFFRGAMDTEAFF
-	TRBV29-1	TRBJ1-5	CSVLQGIGQPQHF
many	TRBV11-3	TRBJ2-3	CASRKVGLTDTQYF
many	TRBV11-2	TRBJ2-5	CASSLGQWAEETQYF
many	TRBV27	TRBJ2-1	CASSPWGTGHNEQFF
many	TRBV9	TRBJ2-3	CASSVVLAGGITDTQYF
many	TRBV11-3	TRBJ2-7	CASSLTLEYYEQYF
many	TRBV3-1	TRBJ1-2	CASSKGPTGRDGYTF
few	TRBV6-5	TRBJ2-1	CASSYSASHNEQFF
few	TRBV6-2/TRBV6-3	TRBJ1-5	CASSYRGDINQPQHF
-	TRBV7-8	TRBJ2-1	CASSLATGKWFF
many	TRBV10-1	TRBJ1-3	CASSEFGNTIYF
medium-sized	TRBV27	TRBJ2-7	CASKIAGANEQYF
-	TRBV19	TRBJ2-7	CASSIVPGHEQYF
-	TRBV5-6	TRBJ1-1	CASSFPVQGAEAFF
-	TRBV27	TRBJ2-1	CASSGLATYEFF
-	TRBV11-2	TRBJ1-1	CASIPIGSEAFF
-	TRBV11-2	TRBJ1-5	CASSAGTNNQPQHF
few	TRBV6-2/TRBV6-3	TRBJ2-7	CASSYSGGIYEQYF
-	TRBV7-9	TRBJ2-1	CASSLGGSCNEQFF
many	TRBV6-1	TRBJ1-2	CASSEAGSLGYGYTF
many	TRBV12-3/TRBV12-4	TRBJ1-2	CASRYRGRDYGYTF
medium-sized	TRBV15	TRBJ2-7	CATSRDYGTGREQYF
-	TRBV20-1	TRBJ2-7	CSATRDASYEQYF
few	TRBV7-3	TRBJ2-1	CASSFGSNEQFF
many	TRBV19	TRBJ2-1	CASSIAGRDNEQFF
-	TRBV9	TRBJ1-1	CASSLGGPVTEAFF
many	TRBV20-1	TRBJ2-1	CSAYPGQGRNEQFF
-	TRBV30	TRBJ2-7	CAWSKGPGPAYEQYF
many	TRBV10-3	TRBJ2-5	CAISELLRRAPETQYF
-	TRBV20-1	TRBJ1-2	CSAPRQGYYGYTF
-	TRBV6-1	TRBJ2-2	CASSPGGGLGTGQLFF
many	TRBV3-1	TRBJ1-2	CASSQRGEGYTF
-	TRBV20-1	TRBJ2-5	CSARDWREISQETQYF
-	TRBV20-1	TRBJ1-1	CSARDQTTPNTEAFF
-	TRBV5-1	TRBJ2-1	CASSQNFHREQFF
-	TRBV6-1	TRBJ2-1	CASNAFGSYRNEQFF